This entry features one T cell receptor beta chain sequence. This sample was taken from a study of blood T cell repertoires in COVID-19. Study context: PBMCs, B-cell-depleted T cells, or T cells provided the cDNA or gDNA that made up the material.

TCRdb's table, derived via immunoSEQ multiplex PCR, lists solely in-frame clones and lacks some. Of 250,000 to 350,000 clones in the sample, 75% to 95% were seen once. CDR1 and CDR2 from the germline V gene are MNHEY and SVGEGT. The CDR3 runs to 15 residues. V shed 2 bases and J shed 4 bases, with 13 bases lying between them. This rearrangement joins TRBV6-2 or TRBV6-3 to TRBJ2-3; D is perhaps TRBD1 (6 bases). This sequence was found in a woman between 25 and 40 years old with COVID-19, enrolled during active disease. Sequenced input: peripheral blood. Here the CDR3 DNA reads TGTGCCAGCAGTTACGGGCGGCGGACAGCAGATACGCAGTATTTT. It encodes CASSYGRRTADTQYF.